The 4 T cell receptor beta chains presented below share a single source sample, sequenced in a study of shared clonotypes between healthy human individuals. Measured with immunoSEQ multiplex PCR; TCRdb has only the in-frame clones, and not every one. The sample has approximately 2,200,000 clones; approximately 94% are singletons. Naive CD8 cells were CD45RO-negative, positively selected for CCR7, excluding terminally differentiated effector memory CD45RA+ cells. The sample was naive CD8+ T cells from PBMCs. The source of these receptors is a man aged 18-30 years in good health. Some clones in this sample may be carry-over from other donors' samples.

The CDR3 DNA is TGTGCCAGCAGTCTCCAGGGGGAGGACGGTCAGCCCCAGCATTTT. As protein: CASSLQGEDGQPQHF. The J gene is TRBJ1-5, the V gene TRBV27; 7 bases map to TRBD1. The germline V gene encodes CDR1 MNHEY and CDR2 SMNVEV (reference sequence). The CDR3 length is 15 residues. V shed 5 bases, J shed 6 bases, and the junction held 10 bases outside the gene matches.

The V call is TRBV27, the J call TRBJ2-1; 10 nucleotides align to TRBD2. Germline trimming cut 7 bases from V and 6 bases from J; bases unmatched to any gene: 12. The CDR3 has 16 residues. Looked up from germline, CDR1 is MNHEY and CDR2 is SMNVEV (reference sequence). CDR3 nucleotides: TGTGCCAGCACCGACCTTACTAGCGGGAATTCCAATGAGCAGTTCTTC. It translates to CASTDLTSGNSNEQFF.

Remarks on this clone: The same CDR3 also results from other DNA sequences found in this sample. The chain employs TRBV28 and TRBJ2-3; D unclear. This CDR3 spans 12 amino acids. V was cut by 2 bases and J by 5 bases, with 5 bases left in between. Germline CDR1 MDHEN, CDR2 SYDVKM. The CDR3 bases are TGTGCCAGCAGTTTAGTTGGAGATACGCAGTATTTT. It translates to CASSLVGDTQYF.

For this clone: The same CDR3 arises from other DNA sequences in this sample as well. The rearrangement uses TRBV7-6 and TRBJ2-3, with 8 bases matching TRBD2. Germline V CDR1 and CDR2: SGHVS, FNYEAQ. This CDR3 comprises 17 residues. V was pared by 1 base and J by 3 bases, with 9 bases of the junction left unmatched. The CDR3 sequence is CASSLGLAGGFTDTQYF. As DNA, the CDR3 is TGTGCCAGCAGCTTAGGTCTAGCGGGCGGCTTTACAGATACGCAGTATTTT.